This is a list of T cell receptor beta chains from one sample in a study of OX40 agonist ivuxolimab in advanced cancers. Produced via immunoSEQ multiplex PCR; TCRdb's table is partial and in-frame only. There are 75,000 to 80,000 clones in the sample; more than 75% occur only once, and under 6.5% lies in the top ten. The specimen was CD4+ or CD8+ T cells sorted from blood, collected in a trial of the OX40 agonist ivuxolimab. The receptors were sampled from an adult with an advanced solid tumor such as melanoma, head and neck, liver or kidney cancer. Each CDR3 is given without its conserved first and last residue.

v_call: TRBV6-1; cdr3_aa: ASRYQGEAQY
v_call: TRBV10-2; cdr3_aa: ASMGPLAEAF
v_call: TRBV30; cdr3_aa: AWRGLETQY
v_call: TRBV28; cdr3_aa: ASSGAGVAGELF
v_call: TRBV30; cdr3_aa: AWSVLRTGISEKLF
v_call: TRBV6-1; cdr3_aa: ASSERGWNEQF
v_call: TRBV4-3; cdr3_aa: ASSQDHDSPLH
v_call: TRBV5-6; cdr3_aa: ASSFQGTAPLSPLH
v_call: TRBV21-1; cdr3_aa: ASSKVLDRGTYEQY
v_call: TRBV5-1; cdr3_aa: ASRNTGTAGNTIY
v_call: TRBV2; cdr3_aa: ASQGTSSGTDTQY
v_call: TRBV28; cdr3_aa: ASSRGTGSSIRNTEAF
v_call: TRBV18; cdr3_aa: ASSPDRVTGANVLT
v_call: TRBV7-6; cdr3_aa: ASSLLTETNTEAF
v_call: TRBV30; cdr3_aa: AWQASRSGELF
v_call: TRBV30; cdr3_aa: AWNFGSSYT
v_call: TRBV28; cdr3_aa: ASSEGENTEAF
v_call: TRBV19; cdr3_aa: ASSGTVGEQY
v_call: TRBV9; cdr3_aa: ASSVGGTQETQY
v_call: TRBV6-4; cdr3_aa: ASSQDSNQPQH
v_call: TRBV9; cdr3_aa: ASSTRGDRVSPLH
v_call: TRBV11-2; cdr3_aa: ASSLVTSGRAGGELF
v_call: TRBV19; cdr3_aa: ASSMSQSSSYEQY
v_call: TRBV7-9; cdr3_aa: AIPSGNTIY
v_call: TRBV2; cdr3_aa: ASSDSYEQY
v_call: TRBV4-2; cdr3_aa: ASSVEQRSTGYT
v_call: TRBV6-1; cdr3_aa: ASRRTENEKLF
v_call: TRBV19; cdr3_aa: ASARTSASYEQY
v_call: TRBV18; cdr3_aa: ASSPRPAGTNTEAF
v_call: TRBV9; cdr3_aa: ASSAAGAGGSETQY
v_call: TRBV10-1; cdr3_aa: ASSESRLGGYNEQF
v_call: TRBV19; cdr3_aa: ASSIEGEGGYTDTQY
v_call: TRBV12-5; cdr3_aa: ASREGIQETQY
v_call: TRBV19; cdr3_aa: ASSTRNKAGGAFSTGELF
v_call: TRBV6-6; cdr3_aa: ASRTGTAHYGYT
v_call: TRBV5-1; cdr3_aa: ASSFKQKSPLH
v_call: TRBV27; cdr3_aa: ASSHRGEGYGYT
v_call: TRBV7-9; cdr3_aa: ASIGGVTGELF
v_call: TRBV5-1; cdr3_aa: ASSLELVRDNEQF
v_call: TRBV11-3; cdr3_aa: ASSQDREAGELF
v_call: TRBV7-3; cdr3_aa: ASSLSGTSGSNEQF
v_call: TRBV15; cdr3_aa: ATSHLAASTDTQY
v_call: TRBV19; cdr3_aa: ASSVPGTSGNTIY
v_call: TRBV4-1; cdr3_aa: ASSQEGGARDEKLF
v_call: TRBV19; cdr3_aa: ASKERNEQF
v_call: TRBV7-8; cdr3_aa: ASSQGGSEAF
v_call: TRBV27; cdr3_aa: ASSYLGAEIPYEQY
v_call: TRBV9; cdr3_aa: ASSVEGTGDTDTQY
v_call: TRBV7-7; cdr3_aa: ASSLRPNQPQH
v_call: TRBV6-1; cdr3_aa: ASSRGFEGNQPQH
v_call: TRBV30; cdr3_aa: AVSTSGSWEQY
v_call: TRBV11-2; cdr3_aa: ASSSQGTLTSGANVLT
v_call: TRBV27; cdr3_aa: ATRLLAGNNEQF
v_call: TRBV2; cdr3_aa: ASGRTGPSGANVLT
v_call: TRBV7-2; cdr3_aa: ASSLAGQGPYEQY
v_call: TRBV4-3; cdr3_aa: ASSQTRASTQY
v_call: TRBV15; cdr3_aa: ATSPRGLRTDTQY
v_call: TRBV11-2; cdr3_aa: ASSPRVSGRLDEQF
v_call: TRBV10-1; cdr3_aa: ASILERGNPQETQY